The 10 T cell receptor beta chains listed next were all sequenced from one sample in a study of PD-1 blockade in classical Hodgkin lymphoma. The time point denotes: cycle 4 day 1 (C4D1), after 5 to 7 weeks of nivolumab. Brentuximab vedotin exposure varied among the patients, all of whom had relapsed after autologous stem cell transplantation. Clones were sequenced by immunoSEQ multiplex PCR, and TCRdb holds only the in-frame ones, with some missing. The table has roughly 41,000 clones, about two thirds seen once. The source material was peripheral blood mononuclear cells (PBMCs), sampled before the fourth cycle of nivolumab. The receptors here all came from a human donor with classical Hodgkin lymphoma.

The rearrangement links TRBV4-1 to TRBJ2-1, with 13 nucleotides matching TRBD2. From germline, CDR1 is MGHRA and CDR2 YSYEKL. The length of the CDR3 is 16 residues. The trim removed 4 bases at V and 10 bases at J, leaving 10 bases unmatched. The CDR3 spells CASSLTSGGAGMEQFF. CDR3 nucleotide sequence: TGCGCCAGCAGCCTAACTAGCGGGGGGGCCGGAATGGAGCAGTTCTTC.

The CDR3 region has the DNA TGCGCCAGCAGCCAAGATGCCACCGGCGGTCACAATGAGCAGTTCTTC. Protein product: CASSQDATGGHNEQFF. The rearrangement uses TRBV4-3 and TRBJ2-1; no definite D call. The V end was cut by 0 bases, the J end by 5 bases, with 14 bases between. The CDR3 contains 16 residues. Per the germline V gene, CDR1 is LGHNA and CDR2 is YSLEER.

The V gene is TRBV4-1, the J gene TRBJ1-1, with 8 bases matching TRBD1. The V and J ends lost 0 bases and 2 bases, in that order; junction bases with no gene match: 8. CDR1 MGHRA and CDR2 YSYEKL come from the germline V gene. The CDR3 has 17 residues. The CDR3 DNA follows: TGCGCCAGCAGCCAAGACCGGGACAGGCCTAGAAACACTGAAGCTTTCTTT. Its protein is CASSQDRDRPRNTEAFF.

V and J are TRBV2 and TRBJ2-3; 7 nucleotides align to TRBD1. The CDR3 spans 13 residues. The V gene end was trimmed by 2 bases and the J gene end by 5 bases; junction bases not matched to a gene: 1. The germline gives CDR1 SNHLY, CDR2 FYNNEI. DNA for the CDR3: TGTGCCAGCAGTGAACAGGGGGAAGATACGCAGTATTTT. It codes for CASSEQGEDTQYF.

This sequence joins TRBV7-9 and TRBJ2-7, with D possibly being TRBD1 (6 bases). The CDR3 sequence is 12 residues long. V was trimmed by 8 bases and J by 4 bases, leaving 12 bases between them. Germline-derived CDR1 and CDR2 are SEHNR and FQNEAQ (reference sequence). The CDR3 sequence: CASSGQGYEQYF. In DNA form, the CDR3 reads TGTGCCAGCTCCGGGCAGGGGTACGAGCAGTACTTC.

The chain has TRBV30 and TRBJ2-7; maybe TRBD2 (6 bases). CDR1 and CDR2 (germline): GTSNPN, SVGIG (reference sequence). V gave up 3 bases and J gave up 3 bases, with 12 bases separating them. The CDR3 sequence is 13 residues long. CDR3 coding DNA: TGTGCCTGGAGCCCGGGACTTAGCTACGAGCAGTACTTC. This encodes CAWSPGLSYEQYF.

This clone occurred once. A read error may explain this, as a much larger clone is one base away. V usage is TRBV2 and J usage is TRBJ2-7; the D is unclear. V was shortened by 4 bases and J by 0 bases, with 1 base between the two germline ends. This CDR3 contains 11 residues. Germline V gene data show CDR1 as SNHLY and CDR2 as FYNNEI. The CDR3: CASSASYEQYF. In DNA, the CDR3 is TGTGCCAGCAGTGCCTCCTACGAGCAGTACTTC.

Only one count was recorded for this clone. The chain joins TRBV27 to TRBJ1-5; D is unclear. Trimming cost V 11 bases and J 3 bases, with 11 bases left between them. Germline V gene data show CDR1 as MNHEY and CDR2 as SMNVEV (reference sequence). This CDR3 region has 12 residues. The DNA of the CDR3 is TGTGCCGTTGGGGAGACCAATCAGCCCCAGCATTTT. This sequence encodes CAVGETNQPQHF.

J is TRBJ1-6 and V is TRBV5-6; 9 bases map to TRBD1. The CDR3 covers 14 residues. J lost 11 bases, V lost 4 bases, and 7 bases had no gene match. The germline V gene encodes CDR1 SGHDT and CDR2 YYEEEE. CDR3 nucleotide sequence: TGTGCCAGCAGCATAGGGACAGGGAATCCACCCCTCCACTTT. This codes for CASSIGTGNPPLHF.

This clone was detected only a few times. J is TRBJ1-1 and V is TRBV6-5, with TRBD1 matching over 10 bases. This CDR3 has 14 residues. Per the germline V gene, CDR1 is MNHEY and CDR2 is SVGAGI. Trimming removed 6 bases from V and 7 bases from J; junction bases left unmatched: 8. CDR3 DNA sequence: TGTGCCAGCAGCCCTGGGACAGGGGCGCGTGAAGCTTTCTTT. Translating it yields CASSPGTGAREAFF.